This T cell receptor beta chain stems from a study of technical replicates of blood from four donors. After removal of 6 bases from V and 6 bases from J, the junction contained 4 bases not matched to a gene. The CDR3 loop spans 13 amino acids. From germline, CDR1 is SGHAT and CDR2 FQNNGV. TCRdb keeps only in-frame clones here, not all; method: immunoSEQ multiplex PCR. Of about 82,000 clones listed, around 94% are singletons. This TCR derives from a human donor in good health. The source material was T cells isolated from PBMCs. The chain joins TRBV11-2 to TRBJ2-7, with 11 bases that match TRBD1. CDR3 sequence (DNA): TGTGCCAGCAGTAGTGGGACAGGGGGCGAGCAGTACTTC. It is translated as CASSSGTGGEQYF.